The clone carrying this T cell receptor beta chain was counted at least ten times. Its cognate antigen is unknown. This CDR3 spans 13 amino acids. Deletions cut 0 bases from V and 7 bases from J, with 10 bases between. CDR1 is SEHNR, CDR2 FQNEAQ, per germline (reference sequence). This record belongs to a study of identical twins. Whole-study findings and limits: Twins shared out-of-frame alpha sequences with excess low generation probability. Possibly, invariant MAIT and iNKT cells partly confounded zero-insertion analyses. The abundant beta clonotypes from cord blood had fewer insertions, and memory repertoires had none of this.

Template switching, a step in the protocol, added a universal primer site, and cDNA carried unique molecular identifiers. TCRdb reprocessed the 5' RACE reads with MiXCR, giving one entry per CDR3 protein. The sample includes fewer than 250,000 distinct CDR3 sequences, less than 10% of them seen just once. The chain carries TRBV7-9 and TRBJ2-7; no reliable D call. Material for sequencing was memory (CD45RO+) T cells sorted from blood. This clonotype was sampled from a woman in her late teens or twenties in good health. Here the CDR3 reads CASSLAVITEQYF. The DNA of the CDR3 is TGTGCCAGCAGCTTAGCGGTCATAACTGAGCAGTACTTC.